The TCR beta chain described here comes from a study of beta chain features in type 1 diabetes. Sequencing targeted expressed TCRB transcripts, as all isolated RNA had been reverse transcribed. The table came from immunoSEQ multiplex PCR; TCRdb's copy has only in-frame clones and leaves some out. The repertoire holds 600,000 to 650,000 clones, with roughly 16% as singletons. The CDR3 length is 13 residues. Trimming cost V 5 bases and J 13 bases, with 18 bases left between them. Per germline, CDR1 LNHDA and CDR2 SQIVND (reference sequence). The chain couples TRBV19 to TRBJ2-1; the D gene could be TRBD1 or TRBD2 (5 bases each). Sequencing was carried out using naive CD4+ T cells from blood. The origin of this receptor is a man aged 18 to 29 in good health. CDR3 nucleotides: TGTGCCAGTAGTTACCGGGACGCATTACGCCAGTTCTTC. Translating it yields CASSYRDALRQFF. Full variable domain (outside the CDR3, taken from reference TRBV19 and TRBJ2-1): DGGITQSPKYLFRKEGQNVTLSCEQNLNHDAMYWYRQDPGQGLRLIYYSQIVNDFQKGDIAEGYSVSREKKESFPLTVTSAQKNPTAFYLCASSYRDALRQFFGPGTRLTVL.